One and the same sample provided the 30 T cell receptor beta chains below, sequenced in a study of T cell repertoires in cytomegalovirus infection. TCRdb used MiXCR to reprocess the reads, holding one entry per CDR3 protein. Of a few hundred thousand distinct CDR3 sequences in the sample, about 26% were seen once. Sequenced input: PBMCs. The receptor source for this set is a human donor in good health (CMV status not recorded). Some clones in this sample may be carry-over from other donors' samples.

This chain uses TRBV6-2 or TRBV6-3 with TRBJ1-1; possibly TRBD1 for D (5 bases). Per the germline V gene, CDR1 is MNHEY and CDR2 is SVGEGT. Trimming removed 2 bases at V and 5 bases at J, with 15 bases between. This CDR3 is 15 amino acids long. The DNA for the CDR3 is TGTGCCAGCAGTTACCTCGACAGATTCCGGACTGAAGCTTTCTTT. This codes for CASSYLDRFRTEAFF.

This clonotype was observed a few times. The CDR3 coding sequence is TGTGCCAGCAGCTCATCCCCTCTCCCCCTACTAGCGGGAGTTTCTAATGAGCAGTTCTTC. Its translation is CASSSSPLPLLAGVSNEQFF. This chain joins TRBV7-3 and TRBJ2-1; 11 bases agree with TRBD2. After removal of 4 bases from V and 7 bases from J, the junction contained 21 bases not matched to a gene. The CDR3 extends over 20 amino acids. Germline CDR1 reads SGHTA; CDR2 reads FQGTGA.

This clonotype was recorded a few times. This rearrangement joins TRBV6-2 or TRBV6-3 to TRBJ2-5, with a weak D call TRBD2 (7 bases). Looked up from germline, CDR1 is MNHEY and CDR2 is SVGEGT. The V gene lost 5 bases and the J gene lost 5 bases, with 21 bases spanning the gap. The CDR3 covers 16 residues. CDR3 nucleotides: TGTGCCAGCAGTAGCAACGGCGGGGGCGCACGGGAGACCCAGTACTTC. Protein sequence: CASSSNGGGARETQYF.

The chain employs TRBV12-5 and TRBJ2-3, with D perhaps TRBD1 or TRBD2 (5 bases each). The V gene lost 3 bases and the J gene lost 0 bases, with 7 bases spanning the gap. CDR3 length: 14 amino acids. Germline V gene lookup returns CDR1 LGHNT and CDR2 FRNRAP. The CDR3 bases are TGTGCTAGTGGTTTCGGGACCAGCACAGATACGCAGTATTTT. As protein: CASGFGTSTDTQYF.

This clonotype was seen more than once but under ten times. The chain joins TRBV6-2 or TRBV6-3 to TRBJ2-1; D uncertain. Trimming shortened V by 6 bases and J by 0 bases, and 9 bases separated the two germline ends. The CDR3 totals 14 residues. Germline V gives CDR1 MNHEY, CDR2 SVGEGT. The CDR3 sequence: CASRSVSSYNEQFF. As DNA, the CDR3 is TGTGCCAGCAGGTCTGTTAGCTCCTACAATGAGCAGTTCTTC.

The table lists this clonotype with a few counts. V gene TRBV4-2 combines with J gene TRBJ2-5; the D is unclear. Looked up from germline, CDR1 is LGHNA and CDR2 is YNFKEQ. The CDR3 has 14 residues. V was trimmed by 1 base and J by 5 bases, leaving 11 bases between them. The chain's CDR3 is CASSQVPQSETQYF. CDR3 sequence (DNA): TGTGCCAGCAGCCAAGTCCCTCAGAGCGAGACCCAGTACTTC.

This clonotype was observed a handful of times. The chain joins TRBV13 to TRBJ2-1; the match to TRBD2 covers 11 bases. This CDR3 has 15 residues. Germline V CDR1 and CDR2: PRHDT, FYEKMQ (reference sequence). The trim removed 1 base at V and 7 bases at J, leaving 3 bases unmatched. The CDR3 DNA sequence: TGTGCCAGCAGCTTAGTAGCGGGAGGGCCGAATGAGCAGTTCTTC. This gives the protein CASSLVAGGPNEQFF.

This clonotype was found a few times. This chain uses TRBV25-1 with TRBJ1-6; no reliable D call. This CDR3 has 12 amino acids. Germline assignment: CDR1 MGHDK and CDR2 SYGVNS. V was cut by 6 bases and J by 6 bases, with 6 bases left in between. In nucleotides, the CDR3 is TGTGCCAGCAGCCGGGTTAATTCACCCCTCCACTTT. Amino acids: CASSRVNSPLHF.

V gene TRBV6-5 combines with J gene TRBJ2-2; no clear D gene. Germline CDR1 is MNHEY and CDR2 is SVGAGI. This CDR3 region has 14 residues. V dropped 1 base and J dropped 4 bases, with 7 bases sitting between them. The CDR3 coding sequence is TGTGCCAGCAGTTACTTCGAAGCCACCGGGGAGCTGTTTTTT. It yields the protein CASSYFEATGELFF.

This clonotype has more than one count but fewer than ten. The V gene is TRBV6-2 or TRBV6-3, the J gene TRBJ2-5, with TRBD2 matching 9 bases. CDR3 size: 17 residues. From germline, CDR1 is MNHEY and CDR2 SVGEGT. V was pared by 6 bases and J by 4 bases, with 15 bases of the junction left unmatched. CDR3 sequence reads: CASSPGLAQVPTETQYF. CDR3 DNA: TGTGCCAGCAGCCCGGGACTAGCCCAAGTCCCCACAGAGACCCAGTACTTC.

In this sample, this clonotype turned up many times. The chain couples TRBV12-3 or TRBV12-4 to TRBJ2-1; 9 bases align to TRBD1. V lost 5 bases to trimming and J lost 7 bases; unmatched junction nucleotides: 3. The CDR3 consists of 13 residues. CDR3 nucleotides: TGTGCCAGCAGTCGGGACAGGGTAAATGAGCAGTTCTTC. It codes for CASSRDRVNEQFF.

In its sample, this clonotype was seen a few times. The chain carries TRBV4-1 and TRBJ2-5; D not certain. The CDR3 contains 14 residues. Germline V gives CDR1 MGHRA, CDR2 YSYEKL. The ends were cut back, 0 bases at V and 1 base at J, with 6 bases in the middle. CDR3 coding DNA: TGCGCCAGCAGCCAAGAGTACAGCCAAGAGACCCAGTACTTC. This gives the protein CASSQEYSQETQYF.

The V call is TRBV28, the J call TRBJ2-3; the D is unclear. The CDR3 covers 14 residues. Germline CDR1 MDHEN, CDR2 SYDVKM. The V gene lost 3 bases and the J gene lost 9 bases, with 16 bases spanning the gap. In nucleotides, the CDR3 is TGTGCCAGCAGTTTCAAGCAGCTGGCGCTGACGCAGTATTTT. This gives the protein CASSFKQLALTQYF. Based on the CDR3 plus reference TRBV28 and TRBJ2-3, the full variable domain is DVKVTQSSRYLVKRTGEKVFLECVQDMDHENMFWYRQDPGLGLRLIYFSYDVKMKEKGDIPEGYSVSREKKERFSLILESASTNQTSMYLCASSFKQLALTQYFGPGTRLTVL.

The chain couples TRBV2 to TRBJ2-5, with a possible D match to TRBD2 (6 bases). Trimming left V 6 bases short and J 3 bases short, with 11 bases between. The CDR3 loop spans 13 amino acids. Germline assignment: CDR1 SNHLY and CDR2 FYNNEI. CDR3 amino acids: CASRGGSKETQYF. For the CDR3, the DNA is TGTGCCAGCAGGGGAGGCAGCAAAGAGACCCAGTACTTC.

CDR3 amino acids: CSADDLYEQYF. CDR3 sequence (DNA): TGCAGTGCTGACGACCTCTACGAGCAGTACTTC. The chain is built from TRBV20-1 and TRBJ2-7; D unresolved. The CDR3 sequence is 11 residues long. The V and J ends lost 5 bases and 3 bases respectively, with 8 bases between them. The V gene's germline CDR1 is DFQATT and CDR2 SNEGSKA (reference sequence).

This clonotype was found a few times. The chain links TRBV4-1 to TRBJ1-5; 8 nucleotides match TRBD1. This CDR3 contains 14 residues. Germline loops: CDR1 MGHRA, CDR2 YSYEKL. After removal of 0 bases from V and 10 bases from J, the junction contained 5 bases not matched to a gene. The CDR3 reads CASSQDGQGGPQHF. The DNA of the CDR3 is TGCGCCAGCAGCCAAGATGGACAGGGCGGCCCCCAGCATTTT.

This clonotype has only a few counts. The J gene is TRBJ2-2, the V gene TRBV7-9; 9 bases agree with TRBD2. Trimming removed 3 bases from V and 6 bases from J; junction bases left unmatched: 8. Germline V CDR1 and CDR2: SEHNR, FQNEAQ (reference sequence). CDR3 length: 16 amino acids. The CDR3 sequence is CASSFQLAGPAGELFF. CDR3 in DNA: TGTGCCAGCAGCTTCCAACTAGCGGGCCCGGCCGGGGAGCTGTTTTTT.

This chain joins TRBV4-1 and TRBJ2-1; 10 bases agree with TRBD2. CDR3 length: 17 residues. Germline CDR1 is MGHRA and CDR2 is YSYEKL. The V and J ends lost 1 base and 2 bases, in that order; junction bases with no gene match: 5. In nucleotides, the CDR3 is TGCGCCAGCAGCCAAGGAGCTAGCGGGGGAGCCTACAATGAGCAGTTCTTC. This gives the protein CASSQGASGGAYNEQFF.

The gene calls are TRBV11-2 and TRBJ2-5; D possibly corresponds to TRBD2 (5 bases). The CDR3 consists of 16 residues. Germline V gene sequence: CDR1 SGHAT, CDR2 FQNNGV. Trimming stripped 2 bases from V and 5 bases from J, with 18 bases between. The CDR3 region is CASSLRAGLGQETQYF. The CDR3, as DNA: TGTGCCAGCAGCTTAAGGGCGGGCCTCGGGCAGGAGACCCAGTACTTC.

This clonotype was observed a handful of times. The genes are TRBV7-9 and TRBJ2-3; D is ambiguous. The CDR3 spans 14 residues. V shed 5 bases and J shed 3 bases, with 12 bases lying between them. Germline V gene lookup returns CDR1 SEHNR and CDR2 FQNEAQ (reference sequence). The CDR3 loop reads CASSLSAVTDTQYF. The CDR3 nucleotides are TGTGCCAGCAGCCTCAGTGCGGTGACAGATACGCAGTATTTT.

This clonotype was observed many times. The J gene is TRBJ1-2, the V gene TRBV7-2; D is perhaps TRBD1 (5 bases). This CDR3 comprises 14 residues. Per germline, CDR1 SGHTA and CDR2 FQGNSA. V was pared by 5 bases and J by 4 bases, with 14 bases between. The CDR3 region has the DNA TGTGCCAGCAGCCCGAGAGGGGCCGGCTATGGCTACACCTTC. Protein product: CASSPRGAGYGYTF.

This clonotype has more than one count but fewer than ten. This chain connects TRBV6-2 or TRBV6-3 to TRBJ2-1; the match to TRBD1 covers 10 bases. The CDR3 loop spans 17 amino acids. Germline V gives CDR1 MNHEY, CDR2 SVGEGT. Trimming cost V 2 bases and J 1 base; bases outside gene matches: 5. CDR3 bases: TGTGCCAGCAGTTACAAGACAGGGGGCCCTTCCTACAATGAGCAGTTCTTC. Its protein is CASSYKTGGPSYNEQFF.

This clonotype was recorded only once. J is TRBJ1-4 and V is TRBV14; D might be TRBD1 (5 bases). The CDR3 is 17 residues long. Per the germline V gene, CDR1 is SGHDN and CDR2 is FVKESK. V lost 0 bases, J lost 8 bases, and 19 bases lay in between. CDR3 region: CASSQDGTVGGGEKLFF. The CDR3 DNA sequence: TGTGCCAGCAGCCAAGATGGAACCGTGGGGGGGGGAGAAAAACTGTTTTTT.

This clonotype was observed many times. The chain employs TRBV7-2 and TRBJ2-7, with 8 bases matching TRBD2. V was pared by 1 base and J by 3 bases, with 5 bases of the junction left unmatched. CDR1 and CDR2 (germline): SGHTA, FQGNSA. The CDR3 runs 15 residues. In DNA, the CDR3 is TGTGCCAGCAGCTTAGAGCTAGCGGGCCTCTACGAGCAGTACTTC. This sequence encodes CASSLELAGLYEQYF.

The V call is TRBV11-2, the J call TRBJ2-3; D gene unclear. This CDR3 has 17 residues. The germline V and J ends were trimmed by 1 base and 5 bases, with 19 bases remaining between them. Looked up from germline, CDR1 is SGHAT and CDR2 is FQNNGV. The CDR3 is CASSLGGPGPWVDTQYF. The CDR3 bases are TGTGCCAGCAGCTTAGGAGGCCCGGGTCCCTGGGTAGATACGCAGTATTTT.

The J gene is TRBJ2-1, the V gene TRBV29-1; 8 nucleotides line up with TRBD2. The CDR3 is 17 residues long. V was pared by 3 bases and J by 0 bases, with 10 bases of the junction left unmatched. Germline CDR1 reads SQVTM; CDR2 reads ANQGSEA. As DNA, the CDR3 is TGCAGCGTTGACCGAGCGGGAGTAACACGCTCCTACAATGAGCAGTTCTTC. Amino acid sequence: CSVDRAGVTRSYNEQFF.

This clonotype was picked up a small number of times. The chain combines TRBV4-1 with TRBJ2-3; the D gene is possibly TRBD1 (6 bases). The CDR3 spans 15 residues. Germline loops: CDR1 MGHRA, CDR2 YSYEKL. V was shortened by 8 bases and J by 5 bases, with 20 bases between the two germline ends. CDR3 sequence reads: CASVRDQGFGDTQYF. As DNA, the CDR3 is TGCGCCAGCGTCCGGGATCAGGGGTTCGGAGATACGCAGTATTTT.

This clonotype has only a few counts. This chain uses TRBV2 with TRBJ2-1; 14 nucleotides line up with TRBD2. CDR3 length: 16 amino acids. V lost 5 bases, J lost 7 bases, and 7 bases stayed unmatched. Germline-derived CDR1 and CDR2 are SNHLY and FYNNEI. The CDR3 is CASSPRTSGRSNEQFF. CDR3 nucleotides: TGTGCCAGCAGTCCTAGGACTAGCGGGAGGTCGAATGAGCAGTTCTTC.

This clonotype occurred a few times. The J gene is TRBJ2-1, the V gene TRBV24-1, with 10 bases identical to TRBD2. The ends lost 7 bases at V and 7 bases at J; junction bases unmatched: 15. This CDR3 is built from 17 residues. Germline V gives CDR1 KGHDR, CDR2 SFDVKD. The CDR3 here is CATSHPPGTSEENEQFF. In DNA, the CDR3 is TGTGCCACCAGCCACCCACCCGGGACTAGCGAAGAAAATGAGCAGTTCTTC.

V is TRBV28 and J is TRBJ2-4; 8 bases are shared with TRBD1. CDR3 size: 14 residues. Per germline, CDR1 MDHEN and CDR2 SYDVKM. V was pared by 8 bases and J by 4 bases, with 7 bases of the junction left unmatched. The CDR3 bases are TGTGCCAGCGGGGGCCGGGACAGGAAAAACATTCAGTACTTC. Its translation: CASGGRDRKNIQYF.